Listed below are T cell receptor beta chains from one sample, sequenced in a study of cytomegalovirus exposure and HLA in healthy donors. Only in-frame clones appear in the TCRdb table, and some are missing; sequencing was by immunoSEQ multiplex PCR. The sample consists of about 140,000 clones, 75% to 85% of them appearing once. Sequenced sample: PBMCs. The origin of the receptors is a young woman in good health and CMV-seropositive. Each CDR3 is given with its conserved first and last residue. D genes are given only for firm matches. Rows may omit the clone size; those that give it use once, few, many or a size class.

j_gene	d_gene	abundance	v_gene	CDR3aa	CDR3nt
TRBJ1-2	.	.	TRBV10-2	CASSEGKALAGYTF	TGCGCCAGCAGTGAGGGTAAGGCCCTAGCCGGCTACACCTTC
TRBJ2-5	TRBD2	few	TRBV2	CASSYPGTSTETQYF	TGTGCCAGCAGTTACCCCGGGACTAGCACAGAGACCCAGTACTTC
TRBJ1-6	.	.	TRBV9	CASSVTQGSPLHF	TGTGCCAGCAGCGTAACCCAGGGTTCACCCCTCCACTTT
TRBJ1-1	.	.	TRBV13	CASSLRQVGTEAFF	TGTGCCAGCAGCTTACGACAGGTCGGCACTGAAGCTTTCTTT
TRBJ1-5	.	.	TRBV21-1	CASSAPPRRSQPQHF	TGTGCCAGCAGCGCCCCCCCGCGGCGGTCTCAGCCCCAGCATTTT
TRBJ1-2	TRBD1	.	TRBV25-1	CASGGQGAGGYTF	TGTGCCAGCGGAGGACAGGGGGCGGGAGGCTACACCTTC
TRBJ1-1	TRBD1	once	TRBV5-6	CASSSDRQLRTEAFF	TGTGCCAGCAGCTCGGACAGGCAGCTAAGGACTGAAGCTTTCTTT
TRBJ1-1	.	once	TRBV30	CAWSVSQGPVF	TGTGCCTGGAGTGTTTCCCAGGGGCCCGTTTTT
TRBJ2-3	.	.	TRBV4-1	CASSQEQGGTDTQYF	TGCGCCAGCAGCCAAGAACAAGGGGGAACAGATACGCAGTATTTT
TRBJ2-3	.	.	TRBV12-5	CASVGDGDTQYF	TGTGCTAGTGTAGGGGATGGGGATACGCAGTATTTT
TRBJ2-2	TRBD1	.	TRBV6-1	CASSEIAGMTGGLANTGELFF	TGTGCCAGCAGTGAAATCGCTGGGATGACAGGGGGCCTAGCGAACACCGGGGAGCTGTTTTTT
TRBJ1-5	.	.	TRBV6-1	CASSEVAVLPQHF	TGTGCCAGCAGTGAAGTGGCAGTCCTGCCCCAGCATTTT
TRBJ2-1	.	.	TRBV25-1	CATQDSSYNEQFF	TGTGCCACCCAGGACAGCTCCTACAATGAGCAGTTCTTC
TRBJ1-3	.	few	TRBV6-6	CASSYLRTETGNTIYF	TGTGCCAGCAGTTATCTCCGGACAGAGACGGGAAACACCATATATTTT
TRBJ1-5	.	.	TRBV6-5	CASSERVWDQPQHF	TGTGCCAGCAGTGAACGGGTATGGGATCAGCCCCAGCATTTT
TRBJ1-2	.	.	TRBV7-9	CASSLSLAGVIGYTF	TGTGCCAGCAGCTTAAGTTTGGCAGGGGTTATTGGCTACACCTTC
TRBJ2-4	TRBD1	.	TRBV7-2	CASSRAGQGHIQYF	TGTGCCAGCAGCCGAGCGGGACAGGGGCACATTCAGTACTTC
TRBJ1-6	TRBD1	.	TRBV6-1	CASSVKTGDNSPLHF	TGTGCCAGCAGTGTAAAGACAGGGGATAATTCACCCCTCCACTTT
TRBJ1-5	TRBD1	.	TRBV6-1	CASSDVTGSGNQPQHF	TGTGCCAGCAGTGACGTGACAGGGAGCGGCAATCAGCCCCAGCATTTT
TRBJ2-1	TRBD2	few	TRBV5-4	CGDESERGGGGYNEQFF	TGTGGCGACGAATCGGAGCGGGGGGGCGGGGGTTACAATGAGCAGTTCTTC
TRBJ2-7	TRBD2	.	TRBV27	CASSSLGGGAYEQYF	TGTGCCAGCAGTTCCCTCGGCGGGGGTGCCTACGAGCAGTACTTC
TRBJ2-3	TRBD2	few	TRBV7-7	CASSLSGGTTDTQYF	TGTGCCAGCAGCTTAAGCGGGGGGACCACAGATACGCAGTATTTT
TRBJ1-2	.	few	TRBV6-1	CASSRGQNYGYTF	TGTGCCAGCAGCCGAGGACAGAACTATGGCTACACCTTC
TRBJ2-7	TRBD1	.	TRBV6-6	CASSWDRDEQYF	TGTGCCAGCAGTTGGGACAGGGACGAGCAGTACTTC
TRBJ1-3	.	.	TRBV4-1	CASSPSQGSSGNTIYF	TGCGCCAGCAGCCCCAGCCAGGGGAGCTCTGGAAACACCATATATTTT
TRBJ1-2	.	.	TRBV19	CASKSGVDYGYTF	TGTGCCAGTAAATCCGGGGTCGACTATGGCTACACCTTC
TRBJ2-2	.	.	TRBV11-3	CASSLVGSTGELFF	TGTGCCAGCAGCTTAGTAGGGAGCACCGGGGAGCTGTTTTTT
TRBJ1-5	.	.	TRBV6-5	CASSYGAGYQPQHF	TGTGCCAGCAGTTACGGGGCAGGGTACCAGCCCCAGCATTTT
TRBJ2-1	TRBD1	.	TRBV29-1	CSVEEGGTGVNEQFF	TGCAGCGTTGAAGAAGGGGGGACAGGGGTCAATGAGCAGTTCTTC
TRBJ1-6	.	.	TRBV15	CATSRELGGINSPLHF	TGTGCCACCAGCAGAGAATTGGGGGGGATCAACTCACCCCTCCACTTT
TRBJ2-7	TRBD2	.	TRBV6-5	CASSYSSGGASYEQYF	TGTGCCAGCAGTTACTCGAGCGGGGGGGCCTCCTACGAGCAGTACTTC
TRBJ1-1	TRBD1	.	TRBV14	CASSRQGRDTEAFF	TGTGCCAGCAGCCGACAGGGAAGGGACACTGAAGCTTTCTTT
TRBJ1-5	.	.	TRBV30	CAWSVRGGLSPQHF	TGTGCCTGGAGTGTACGGGGGGGGTTATCGCCCCAGCATTTT
TRBJ1-5	TRBD1	.	TRBV28	CASNRDRTNQPQHF	TGTGCCAGCAACAGGGACAGAACCAATCAGCCCCAGCATTTT
TRBJ1-3	.	.	TRBV12-5	CASGLARNTIYF	TGTGCTAGTGGTTTGGCCAGAAACACCATATATTTT
TRBJ1-5	TRBD1	.	TRBV7-9	CASSMDRGSNQPQHF	TGTGCCAGCAGTATGGACAGGGGAAGCAATCAGCCCCAGCATTTT
TRBJ2-1	TRBD1	.	TRBV4-1	CASSQGGDRGPNEQFF	TGCGCCAGCAGCCAAGGGGGGGACAGGGGGCCAAATGAGCAGTTCTTC
TRBJ2-5	.	.	TRBV5-5	CASSLIPTRATPQETQYF	TGTGCCAGCAGCTTGATTCCGACCAGGGCAACACCGCAAGAGACCCAGTACTTC
TRBJ2-7	TRBD1	once	TRBV11-2	CASSPDRVREQYF	TGTGCCAGCAGCCCCGACAGGGTGCGCGAGCAGTACTTC
TRBJ2-2	TRBD2	.	TRBV27	CASSSGLVNTGELFF	TGTGCCAGCAGCTCGGGACTAGTAAACACCGGGGAGCTGTTTTTT
TRBJ1-3	.	.	TRBV7-6	CASSFKRAGDSGNTIYF	TGTGCCAGCAGCTTTAAGCGGGCAGGAGACTCTGGAAACACCATATATTTT
TRBJ1-2	.	.	TRBV6-1	CASNPSEDGYTF	TGTGCCAGCAACCCCTCGGAGGATGGCTACACCTTC
TRBJ2-1	.	.	TRBV6-1	CASLSPGQRLNEQFF	TGTGCCAGTTTGTCTCCGGGACAAAGGCTTAATGAGCAGTTCTTC
TRBJ1-2	.	.	TRBV6-4	CASSDLTGFLYGYTF	TGTGCCAGCAGTGACTTGACAGGTTTCCTCTATGGCTACACCTTC
TRBJ2-3	TRBD1	.	TRBV4-3	CASSQRGGADTQYF	TGCGCCAGCAGCCAGAGAGGGGGCGCAGATACGCAGTATTTT
TRBJ2-3	TRBD1	.	TRBV14	CASSQDPTGAFTDTQYF	TGTGCCAGCAGCCAAGATCCTACAGGGGCCTTCACAGATACGCAGTATTTT
TRBJ2-2	TRBD2	.	TRBV29-1	CSVERGLAGGAGELFF	TGCAGCGTTGAAAGGGGACTAGCGGGGGGGGCCGGGGAGCTGTTTTTT
TRBJ1-1	TRBD1	.	TRBV14	CASSRQGGTEAFF	TGTGCCAGCAGCCGACAGGGTGGAACTGAAGCTTTCTTT
TRBJ1-1	.	.	TRBV6-1	CASSESLGGYTEAFF	TGTGCCAGCAGTGAAAGTTTAGGAGGGTACACTGAAGCTTTCTTT
TRBJ1-2	TRBD1	.	TRBV9	CASSAGQGVTNYGYTF	TGTGCCAGCAGCGCAGGACAGGGTGTGACTAACTATGGCTACACCTTC
TRBJ2-1	TRBD2	.	TRBV7-6	CASSGVASGVYNEQFF	TGTGCCAGCAGCGGGGTGGCTAGCGGGGTCTACAATGAGCAGTTCTTC
TRBJ2-1	TRBD1	.	TRBV19	CASSTGGSYNEQFF	TGTGCCAGTAGTACAGGGGGCTCCTACAATGAGCAGTTCTTC
TRBJ1-5	.	.	TRBV29-1	CSVAAPRGDQPQHF	TGCAGCGTTGCTGCCCCACGGGGGGATCAGCCCCAGCATTTT
TRBJ1-4	TRBD1	.	TRBV18	CASSPRLRDRVTNEKLFF	TGTGCCAGCTCACCTCGGCTACGGGACAGGGTAACTAATGAAAAACTGTTTTTT
TRBJ1-5	.	few	TRBV27	CASSLGQGNQPQHF	TGTGCCAGCAGTTTAGGGCAGGGCAATCAGCCCCAGCATTTT
TRBJ1-2	TRBD1	.	TRBV18	CASSTGALNYGYTF	TGTGCCAGCTCCACAGGGGCTCTTAACTATGGCTACACCTTC
TRBJ1-2	.	.	TRBV4-1	CASSYPQGKDYGYTF	TGCGCCAGCAGCTACCCACAGGGAAAGGACTATGGCTACACCTTC
TRBJ2-3	TRBD1	.	TRBV7-8	CASIRDRGSTDTQYF	TGTGCCAGCATCAGAGACAGGGGGAGCACAGATACGCAGTATTTT
TRBJ1-5	TRBD1	once	TRBV6-5	CASRQTGVNQPQHF	TGTGCCAGCAGACAGACAGGGGTCAATCAGCCCCAGCATTTT